These 19 T cell receptor beta chains were sequenced from one sample in a study of T-cell reconstitution after alpha-beta-depleted transplantation in children. A library of TCRbeta sequences, prepared with unique molecular identifiers, was generated. TCRdb passed the PCR reads through MiXCR, listing each CDR3 protein once. The data contain about 130,000 distinct CDR3 sequences, 9.7% of them seen just once; the ten biggest clones take up 24%. This specimen was PBMCs, mostly from graft donor cells, taken 180 days after TCRalphabeta/CD19-depleted stem cell transplant. The receptors here all came from a girl less than two years old who had a stem cell transplant for combined immunodeficiency, so the T cells may come from the graft donor.

This sequence joins TRBV12-3 or TRBV12-4 and TRBJ2-7; TRBD2 is a possible D gene (6 bases). This CDR3 contains 13 residues. V was shortened by 6 bases and J by 1 base, with 10 bases between the two germline ends. The CDR3 DNA reads as TGTGCCAGCAGCTTCGGGACTTCCTACGAGCAGTACTTC. Its translation is CASSFGTSYEQYF.

This clonotype showed up many times. The chain uses TRBV20-1 and TRBJ2-3; D possibly corresponds to TRBD2 (6 bases). Trimming pared 3 bases from V and 1 base from J, leaving 8 bases between. The CDR3 is 13 residues long. The germline CDR1 and CDR2 sequences are DFQATT and SNEGSKA (reference sequence). The DNA for the CDR3 is TGCAGTGCTAGTGGAGGGGGCACAGATACGCAGTATTTT. Translating gives CSASGGGTDTQYF.

This clonotype was counted many times. The chain uses TRBV20-1 and TRBJ1-2; 9 nucleotides align to TRBD1. Per the germline V gene, CDR1 is DFQATT and CDR2 is SNEGSKA (reference sequence). Trimming at V came to 3 bases and at J to 6 bases, leaving 20 bases not matched to a gene. This CDR3 is 18 amino acids long. The CDR3 spells CSARSPTRQGEWSNGYTF. For the CDR3, the DNA is TGCAGTGCTAGGTCCCCCACGAGACAGGGGGAATGGTCTAATGGCTACACCTTC.

The chain has TRBV5-5 and TRBJ1-2; D might be TRBD1 (5 bases). V lost 0 bases and J 4 bases, leaving 10 bases between the germline ends. Germline assignment: CDR1 SGHKS and CDR2 YYEKEE (reference sequence). This CDR3 spans 14 amino acids. The CDR3 sequence: CASSLVGDVYGYTF. The CDR3 DNA sequence: TGTGCCAGCAGCTTGGTCGGGGACGTCTATGGCTACACCTTC.

The rearrangement joins TRBV20-1 to TRBJ2-1; 9 nucleotides agree with TRBD2. The CDR3 totals 13 residues. The germline V gene encodes CDR1 DFQATT and CDR2 SNEGSKA (reference sequence). Trimming cost V 8 bases and J 9 bases; bases outside gene matches: 11. In DNA form, the CDR3 reads TGCAGTTCCCCTTTAGCGGGAGCAACTGAGCAGTTCTTC. It translates to CSSPLAGATEQFF.

Comments on this clonotype: An end of the junction differs from the germline gene, which may be a read error. The V and J genes are TRBV20-1 and TRBJ2-7; TRBD2 is a possible D gene (5 bases). Germline CDR1 DFQATT, CDR2 SNEGSKA (reference sequence). The CDR3 is 13 amino acids. CDR3 protein: CSASGVSSYDQYF. CDR3 DNA sequence: TGCAGTGCTAGCGGGGTTAGCTCCTACGACCAGTACTTC.

This clonotype has ten or more counts. This chain joins TRBV7-2 and TRBJ1-5, with a weak D call TRBD1 (6 bases). CDR1 SGHTA and CDR2 FQGNSA come from the germline V gene. The CDR3 totals 14 residues. The V gene lost 3 bases and the J gene lost 5 bases, with 11 bases spanning the gap. In nucleotides, the CDR3 is TGTGCCAGCAGCTTCGGACAGCCCCATCAGCCCCAGCATTTT. Translating gives CASSFGQPHQPQHF.

This sequence joins TRBV7-2 and TRBJ1-6; possible D gene TRBD1, 6 bases. This CDR3 is 17 amino acids long. With 5 bases removed from V and 1 base from J, the gap between germline ends came to 15 bases. The V gene's germline CDR1 is SGHTA and CDR2 FQGNSA. The CDR3, as DNA: TGTGCCAGCAGCCCGGACAGTCAGGGGTCCTATAATTCACCCCTCCACTTT. Its translation is CASSPDSQGSYNSPLHF.

This rearrangement joins TRBV15 to TRBJ2-5, with D perhaps assigned TRBD1 or TRBD2 (6 bases each). CDR1 and CDR2 (germline): LNHNV, YYDKDF (reference sequence). The germline V and J ends were trimmed by 9 bases and 0 bases, with 17 bases remaining between them. The CDR3 covers 15 residues. The CDR3 loop is CATKRGRTDQETQYF. The DNA for the CDR3 is TGTGCCACGAAGAGGGGGAGGACAGACCAAGAGACCCAGTACTTC. The full variable domain, its missing parts supplied by reference TRBV15 and TRBJ2-5, is DAMVIQNPRYQVTQFGKPVTLSCSQTLNHNVMYWYQQKSSQAPKLLFHYYDKDFNNEADTPDNFQSRRPNTSFCFLDIRSPGLGDTAMYLCATKRGRTDQETQYFGPGTRLLVL.

This clonotype was counted only a few times. The rearrangement links TRBV11-2 to TRBJ2-7; tentative D call: TRBD2 (5 bases). Deletions cut 5 bases from V and 2 bases from J, with 16 bases between. Germline-derived CDR1 and CDR2 are SGHAT and FQNNGV. The CDR3 length is 15 residues. The CDR3 region is CASSLRTSSTYEQYF. In DNA, the CDR3 is TGTGCCAGCAGCCTTCGTACTAGTTCTACCTACGAGCAGTACTTC.

The rearrangement links TRBV5-1 to TRBJ1-2; D is unclear. Trimming stripped 4 bases from V and 7 bases from J, with 14 bases between. The CDR3 has 13 residues. Per germline, CDR1 SGHRS and CDR2 YFSETQ. This CDR3 is CASSPDLAGGYTF. CDR3 sequence (DNA): TGCGCCAGCAGCCCGGACCTGGCGGGTGGCTACACCTTC.

The chain joins TRBV29-1 to TRBJ1-4, with D hard to call. The CDR3 consists of 11 residues. Germline CDR1 reads SQVTM; CDR2 reads ANQGSEA. With 1 base removed from V and 7 bases from J, the gap between germline ends came to 4 bases. The CDR3 here is CSVEAGEKLFF. CDR3 coding DNA: TGCAGCGTTGAAGCTGGTGAAAAACTGTTTTTT. The full variable domain, in which reference TRBV29-1 and TRBJ1-4 provide the parts outside the CDR3, is SAVISQKPSRDICQRGTSLTIQCQVDSQVTMMFWYRQQPGQSLTLIATANQGSEATYESGFVIDKFPISRPNLTFSTLTVSNMSPEDSSIYLCSVEAGEKLFFGSGTQLSVL.

In this sample, this clonotype turned up a few times. V usage is TRBV11-1 and J usage is TRBJ1-4, with TRBD1 identical over 12 bases. Germline V gene lookup returns CDR1 SGHAT and CDR2 FQDESV (reference sequence). Unmatched junction bases numbered 12, after V lost 4 bases and J lost 0 bases. The CDR3 contains 20 residues. The CDR3 reads CASSSTGTGGNKATNEKLFF. For the CDR3, the DNA is TGTGCCAGCAGCTCCACCGGGACAGGGGGCAATAAGGCAACTAATGAAAAACTGTTTTTT. The whole variable domain, remainder taken from reference TRBV11-1 and TRBJ1-4, is EAEVAQSPRYKITEKSQAVAFWCDPISGHATLYWYRQILGQGPELLVQFQDESVVDDSQLPKDRFSAERLKGVDSTLKIQPAELGDSAMYLCASSSTGTGGNKATNEKLFFGSGTQLSVL.

At least ten counts were recorded for this clonotype. A junction boundary mismatches the germline segment, possibly from a read error. V is TRBV20-1 and J is TRBJ2-7; 7 nucleotides line up with TRBD1. The CDR3 is made up of 14 amino acids. Germline CDR1 is DFQATT and CDR2 is SNEGSKA (reference sequence). The CDR3 loop is CSARPGTASSEQYF. The DNA for the CDR3 is TGCAGTGCTAGGCCCGGGACAGCGTCCTCCGAGCAGTACTTC.

The rearrangement uses TRBV4-3 and TRBJ2-3; possibly TRBD1 for D (5 bases). V was pared by 0 bases and J by 4 bases, with 14 bases between. The CDR3 runs 16 residues. Germline CDR1 is LGHNA and CDR2 is YSLEER. The CDR3, as DNA: TGCGCCAGCAGCCAAGATCTTAGGCAGGGCTCAGATACGCAGTATTTT. Its protein product is CASSQDLRQGSDTQYF.

CDR3 nucleotides: TGTGCCAGCAGCCCCCCAAGACAGGTCCGCCGCACAGATACGCAGTATTTT. It translates to CASSPPRQVRRTDTQYF. The chain carries TRBV7-2 and TRBJ2-3; possible D gene TRBD1, 6 bases. Germline assignment: CDR1 SGHTA and CDR2 FQGNSA. The CDR3 contains 17 residues. Trimming took off 5 bases at V and 1 base at J, with 19 bases between the two ends.

The rearrangement joins TRBV6-5 to TRBJ1-6; possible D gene TRBD1, 6 bases. This CDR3 comprises 15 residues. CDR1 MNHEY and CDR2 SVGAGI come from the germline V gene. V was clipped by 4 bases and J by 13 bases, with 20 bases between them. The CDR3 spells CASSSRGGAENPLHF. CDR3 nucleotides: TGTGCCAGCAGTTCCCGTGGGGGCGCCGAAAATCCCCTCCACTTT.

This clonotype has a handful of counts. The chain combines TRBV10-3 with TRBJ1-5; 10 bases align to TRBD1. J gave up 0 bases and V 6 bases, and 8 bases lay outside the gene matches. The CDR3 covers 17 residues. The V gene's germline CDR1 is ENHRY and CDR2 SYGVKD. CDR3 in amino acids: CAISEGTGAYSNQPQHF. In DNA, the CDR3 is TGTGCCATCAGCGAGGGGACAGGGGCGTATAGCAATCAGCCCCAGCATTTT.

This clonotype was detected a few times. The CDR3 DNA reads TGTGCCAGCAGCATAAGGGGGGGGGCCCGGAACACTGAAGCTTTCTTT. Protein product: CASSIRGGARNTEAFF. The rearrangement uses TRBV11-1 and TRBJ1-1; D is perhaps TRBD1 (6 bases). The CDR3 consists of 16 residues. Between the trimmed V and J ends, which lost 5 bases and 1 base, there was a span of 17 bases. Germline CDR1 and CDR2: SGHAT and FQDESV (reference sequence).